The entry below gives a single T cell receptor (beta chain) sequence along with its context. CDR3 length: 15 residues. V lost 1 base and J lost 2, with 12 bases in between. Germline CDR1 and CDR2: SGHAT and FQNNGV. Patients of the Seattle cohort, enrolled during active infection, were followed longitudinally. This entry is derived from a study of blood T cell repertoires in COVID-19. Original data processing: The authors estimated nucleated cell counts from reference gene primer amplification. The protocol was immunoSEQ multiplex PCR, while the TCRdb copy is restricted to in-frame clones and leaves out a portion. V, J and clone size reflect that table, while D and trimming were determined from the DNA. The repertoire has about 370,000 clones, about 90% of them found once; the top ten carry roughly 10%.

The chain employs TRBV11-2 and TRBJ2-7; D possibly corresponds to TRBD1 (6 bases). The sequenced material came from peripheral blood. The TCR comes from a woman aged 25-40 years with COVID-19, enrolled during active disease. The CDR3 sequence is CASSLAGVVAYEQYF. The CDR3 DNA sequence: TGTGCCAGCAGCTTAGCAGGGGTAGTGGCCTACGAGCAGTACTTC.